The 2 T cell receptor beta chains presented below share a single source sample, sequenced in a study of control samples from healthy donors and cancer patients. The repertoire was sequenced with immunoSEQ multiplex PCR; TCRdb's copy has only in-frame clones and lacks some. The top ten hold over 9.5% of the sample, which has some 58,000 clones, about 90% seen once. The source material was PBMCs. All receptors come from a woman aged 55 to 70 with lung cancer.

The chain joins TRBV2 to TRBJ1-1; D call uncertain. Germline CDR1 reads SNHLY; CDR2 reads FYNNEI. V shed 2 bases and J shed 1 base, with 8 bases lying between them. This CDR3 spans 14 amino acids. The CDR3 region is CASSERYRNTEAFF. The CDR3 region has the DNA TGTGCCAGCAGTGAACGGTATCGGAACACTGAAGCTTTCTTT.

This clone was found once. The chain combines TRBV3-1 (or the pseudogene TRBV3-2) with TRBJ2-3; 8 bases are a match to TRBD1. Trimming cost V 0 bases and J 4 bases; bases outside gene matches: 6. The CDR3 is made up of 16 amino acids. Looked up from germline, CDR1 is LGHDT and CDR2 is YNNKEL (reference sequence). The DNA for the CDR3 is TGTGCCAGCAGCCAAGATGGGACAGGCGGTTCAGATACGCAGTATTTT. Translated: CASSQDGTGGSDTQYF.